This entry features one T cell receptor (beta chain) sequence. V lost 1 base to trimming and J lost 6 bases, with 10 bases between them. Germline V gene sequence: CDR1 MNHNS, CDR2 SASEGT. The CDR3 has 14 residues. Assay: immunoSEQ multiplex PCR; the TCRdb copy retains only in-frame clones and omits some. Of over 250,000 clones listed, 80% to 95% are singletons. These data originate in a study of blood T cell repertoires in COVID-19. Study in general: Samples representing acute and convalescent COVID-19 were sourced from the United States, Italy and Spain. T cells, B-cell-depleted T cells, or PBMCs supplied cDNA or gDNA.

The gene calls are TRBV6-1 and TRBJ1-5; D is ambiguous. Sequencing used peripheral blood. The clonotype comes from a person aged 18-29 years with COVID-19, enrolled during active disease. Written as DNA, the CDR3 is TGTGCCAGCAGTGAAGTGCTTGAAGCTCAGCCCCAGCATTTT. Encoded protein: CASSEVLEAQPQHF.